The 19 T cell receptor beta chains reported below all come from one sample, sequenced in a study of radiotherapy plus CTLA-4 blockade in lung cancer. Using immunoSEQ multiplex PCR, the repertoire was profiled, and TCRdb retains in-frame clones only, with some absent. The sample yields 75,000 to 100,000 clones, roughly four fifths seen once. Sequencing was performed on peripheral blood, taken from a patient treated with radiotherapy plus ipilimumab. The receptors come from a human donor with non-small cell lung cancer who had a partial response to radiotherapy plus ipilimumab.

The DNA of the CDR3 is TGTGCCAGCAAGGGTTTAAGGGGACAAGAGACCCAGTACTTC. This translates into CASKGLRGQETQYF. The chain joins TRBV6-5 to TRBJ2-5; tentative D call: TRBD1 (5 bases). V was shortened by 7 bases and J by 2 bases, with 14 bases between the two germline ends. The CDR3 extends over 14 amino acids. CDR1 is MNHEY, CDR2 SVGAGI, per germline.

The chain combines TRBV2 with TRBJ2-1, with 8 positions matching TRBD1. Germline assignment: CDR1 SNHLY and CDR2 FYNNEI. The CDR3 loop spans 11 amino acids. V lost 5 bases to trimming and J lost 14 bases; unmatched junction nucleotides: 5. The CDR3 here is CASSLTGEEFF. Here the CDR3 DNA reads TGTGCCAGCAGTCTGACAGGGGAGGAGTTCTTC. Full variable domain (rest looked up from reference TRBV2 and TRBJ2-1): EPEVTQTPSHQVTQMGQEVILRCVPISNHLYFYWYRQILGQKVEFLVSFYNNEISEKSEIFDDQFSVERPDGSNFTLKIRSTKLEDSAMYFCASSLTGEEFFGPGTRLTVL.

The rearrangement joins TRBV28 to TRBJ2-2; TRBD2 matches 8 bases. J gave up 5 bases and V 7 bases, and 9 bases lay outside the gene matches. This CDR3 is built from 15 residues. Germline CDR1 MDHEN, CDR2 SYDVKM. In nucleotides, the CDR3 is TGTGCCAGCACCCCCAGCCGGGGGGGAACCGGGGAGCTGTTTTTT. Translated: CASTPSRGGTGELFF.

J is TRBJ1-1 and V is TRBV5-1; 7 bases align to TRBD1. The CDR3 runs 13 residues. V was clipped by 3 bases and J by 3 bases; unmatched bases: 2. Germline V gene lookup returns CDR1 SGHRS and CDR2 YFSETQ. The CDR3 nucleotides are TGCGCCAGCAGCTCCACAGGGGACACTGAAGCTTTCTTT. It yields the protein CASSSTGDTEAFF.

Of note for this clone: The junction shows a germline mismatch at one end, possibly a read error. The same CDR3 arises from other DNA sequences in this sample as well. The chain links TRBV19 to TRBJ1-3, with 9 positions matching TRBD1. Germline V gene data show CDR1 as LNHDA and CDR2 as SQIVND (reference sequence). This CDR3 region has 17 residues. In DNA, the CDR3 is TGTGCCAGCAGTATGGACAGGGGAGCTTACTCTGGAAACACCATATATTTT. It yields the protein CASSMDRGAYSGNTIYF.

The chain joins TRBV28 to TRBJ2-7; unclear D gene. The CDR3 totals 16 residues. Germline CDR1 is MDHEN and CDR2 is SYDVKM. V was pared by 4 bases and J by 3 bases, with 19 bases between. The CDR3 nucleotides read TGTGCCAGCAGTTCAAACAGACCGCGTCGTAGCTACGAGCAGTACTTC. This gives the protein CASSSNRPRRSYEQYF.

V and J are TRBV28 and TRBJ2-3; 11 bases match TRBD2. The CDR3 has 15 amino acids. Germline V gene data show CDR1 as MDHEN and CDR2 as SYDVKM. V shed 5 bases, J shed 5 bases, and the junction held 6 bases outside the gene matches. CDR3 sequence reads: CASSLLAGGVDTQYF. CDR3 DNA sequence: TGTGCCAGCAGTCTCCTAGCGGGAGGAGTAGATACGCAGTATTTT.

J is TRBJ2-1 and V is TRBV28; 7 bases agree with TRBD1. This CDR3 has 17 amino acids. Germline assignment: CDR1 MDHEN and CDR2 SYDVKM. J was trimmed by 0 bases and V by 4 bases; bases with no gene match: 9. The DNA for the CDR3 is TGTGCCAGCAGTTCCATCAGACAGGGAAGCTCCTACAATGAGCAGTTCTTC. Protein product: CASSSIRQGSSYNEQFF.

The CDR3 coding sequence is TGTGCCAGTAGTCGGACTAGCGGGAGGACGGCGGTGGGTGATGAGCAGTTCTTC. Protein: CASSRTSGRTAVGDEQFF. The chain links TRBV19 to TRBJ2-1, with TRBD2 matching over 14 bases. With 5 bases clipped from V and 8 bases from J, the junction kept 14 bases outside the gene matches. Germline CDR1 reads LNHDA; CDR2 reads SQIVND (reference sequence). There are 18 residues in the CDR3.

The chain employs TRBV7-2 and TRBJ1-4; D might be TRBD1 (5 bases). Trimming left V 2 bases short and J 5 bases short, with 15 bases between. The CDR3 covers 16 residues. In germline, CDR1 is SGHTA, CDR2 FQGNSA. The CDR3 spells CASSLIGRQPNEKLFF. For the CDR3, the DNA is TGTGCCAGCAGCTTAATCGGGAGACAGCCAAATGAAAAACTGTTTTTT.

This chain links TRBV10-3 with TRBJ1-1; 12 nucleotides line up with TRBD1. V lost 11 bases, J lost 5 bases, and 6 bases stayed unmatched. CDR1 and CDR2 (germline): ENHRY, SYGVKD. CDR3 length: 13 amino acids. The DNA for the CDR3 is TGTGCCTCCCGGGACAGGGGGCGGACTGAAGCTTTCTTT. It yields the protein CASRDRGRTEAFF.

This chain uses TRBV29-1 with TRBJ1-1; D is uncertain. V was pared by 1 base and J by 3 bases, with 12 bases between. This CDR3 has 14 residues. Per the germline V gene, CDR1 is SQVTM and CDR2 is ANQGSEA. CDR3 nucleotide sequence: TGCAGCGTTGAAGTGAGCGCCGGGGACACTGAAGCTTTCTTT. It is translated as CSVEVSAGDTEAFF. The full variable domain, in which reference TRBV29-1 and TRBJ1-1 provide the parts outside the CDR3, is SAVISQKPSRDICQRGTSLTIQCQVDSQVTMMFWYRQQPGQSLTLIATANQGSEATYESGFVIDKFPISRPNLTFSTLTVSNMSPEDSSIYLCSVEVSAGDTEAFFGQGTRLTVV.

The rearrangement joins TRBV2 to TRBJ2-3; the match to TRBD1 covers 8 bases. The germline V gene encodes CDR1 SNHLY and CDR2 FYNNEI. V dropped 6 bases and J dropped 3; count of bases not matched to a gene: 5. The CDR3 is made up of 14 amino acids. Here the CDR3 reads CASSFRGRTDTQYF. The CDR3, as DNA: TGTGCCAGCAGCTTCAGGGGGCGAACAGATACGCAGTATTTT.

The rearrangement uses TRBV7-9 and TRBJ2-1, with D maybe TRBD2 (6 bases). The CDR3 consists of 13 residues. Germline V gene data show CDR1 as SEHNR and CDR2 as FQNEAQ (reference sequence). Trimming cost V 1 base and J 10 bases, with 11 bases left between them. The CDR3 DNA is TGTGCCAGCAGCTTAGGAACTGGGGGGGAGCAGTTCTTC. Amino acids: CASSLGTGGEQFF.

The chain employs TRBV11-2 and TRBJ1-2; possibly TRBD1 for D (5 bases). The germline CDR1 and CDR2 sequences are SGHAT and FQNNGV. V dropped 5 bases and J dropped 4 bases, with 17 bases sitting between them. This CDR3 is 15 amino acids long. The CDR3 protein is CASSADFREGYGYTF. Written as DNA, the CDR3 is TGTGCCAGCAGCGCAGACTTCAGGGAGGGCTATGGCTACACCTTC.

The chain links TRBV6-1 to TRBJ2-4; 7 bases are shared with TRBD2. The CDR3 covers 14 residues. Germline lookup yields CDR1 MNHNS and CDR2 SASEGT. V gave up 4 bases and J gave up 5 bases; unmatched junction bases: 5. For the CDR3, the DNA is TGTGCCAGCAGTGGGGGAGGGCCCCAAAACATTCAGTACTTC. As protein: CASSGGGPQNIQYF.

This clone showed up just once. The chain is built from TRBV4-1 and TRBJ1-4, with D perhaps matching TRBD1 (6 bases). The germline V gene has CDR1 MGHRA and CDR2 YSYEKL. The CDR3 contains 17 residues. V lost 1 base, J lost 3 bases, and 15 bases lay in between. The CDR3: CASSQAAYRVANEKLFF. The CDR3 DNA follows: TGCGCCAGCAGCCAAGCCGCCTACAGGGTTGCTAATGAAAAACTGTTTTTT.

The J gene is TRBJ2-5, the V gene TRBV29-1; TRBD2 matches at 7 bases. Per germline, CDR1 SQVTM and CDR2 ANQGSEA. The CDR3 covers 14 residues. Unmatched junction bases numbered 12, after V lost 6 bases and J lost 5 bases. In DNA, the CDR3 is TGCAGCGTCAATCACGGGAGGAGAGGTGAGACCCAGTACTTC. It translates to CSVNHGRRGETQYF.

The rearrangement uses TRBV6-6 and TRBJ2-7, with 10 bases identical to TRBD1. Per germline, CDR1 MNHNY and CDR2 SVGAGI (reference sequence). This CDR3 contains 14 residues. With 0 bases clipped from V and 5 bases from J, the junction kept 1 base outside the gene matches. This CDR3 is CASSYSGQGNEQYF. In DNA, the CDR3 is TGTGCCAGCAGTTACTCGGGACAGGGGAACGAGCAGTACTTC.